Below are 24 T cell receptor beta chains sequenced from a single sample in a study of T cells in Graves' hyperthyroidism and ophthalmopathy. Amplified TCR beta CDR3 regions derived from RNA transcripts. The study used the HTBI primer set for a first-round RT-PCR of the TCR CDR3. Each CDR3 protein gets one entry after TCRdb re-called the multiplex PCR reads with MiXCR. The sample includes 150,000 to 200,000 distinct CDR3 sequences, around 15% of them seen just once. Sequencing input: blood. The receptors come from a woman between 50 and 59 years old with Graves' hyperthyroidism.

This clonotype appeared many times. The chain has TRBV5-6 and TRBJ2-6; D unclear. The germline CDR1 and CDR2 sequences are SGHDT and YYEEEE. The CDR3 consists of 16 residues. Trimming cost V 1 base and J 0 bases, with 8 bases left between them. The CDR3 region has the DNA TGTGCCAGCAGCTTGATCCAGAGCTCTGGGGCCAACGTCCTGACTTTC. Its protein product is CASSLIQSSGANVLTF.

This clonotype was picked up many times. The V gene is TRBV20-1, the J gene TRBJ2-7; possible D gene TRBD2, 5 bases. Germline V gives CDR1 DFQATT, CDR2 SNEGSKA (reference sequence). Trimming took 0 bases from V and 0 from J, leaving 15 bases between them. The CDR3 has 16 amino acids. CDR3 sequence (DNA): TGCAGTGCTAGAGATCCCCGGGAAACTTTCTCCTACGAGCAGTACTTC. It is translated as CSARDPRETFSYEQYF.

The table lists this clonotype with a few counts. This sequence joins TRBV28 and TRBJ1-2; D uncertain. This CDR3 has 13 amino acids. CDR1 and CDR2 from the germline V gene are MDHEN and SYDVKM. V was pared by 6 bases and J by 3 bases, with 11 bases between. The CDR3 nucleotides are TGTGCCAGCAGCCCCCTCCTGGACTATGGCTACACCTTC. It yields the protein CASSPLLDYGYTF.

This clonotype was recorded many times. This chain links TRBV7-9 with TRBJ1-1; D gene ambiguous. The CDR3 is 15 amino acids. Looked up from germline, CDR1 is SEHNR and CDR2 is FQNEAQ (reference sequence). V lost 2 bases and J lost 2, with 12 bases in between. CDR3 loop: CASSLSYVSNTEAFF. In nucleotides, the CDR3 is TGTGCCAGCAGCTTAAGTTATGTTAGTAACACTGAAGCTTTCTTT. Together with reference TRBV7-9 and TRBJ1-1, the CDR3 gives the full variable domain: DTGVSQNPRHKITKRGQNVTFRCDPISEHNRLYWYRQTLGQGPEFLTYFQNEAQLEKSRLLSDRFSAERPKGSFSTLEIQRTEQGDSAMYLCASSLSYVSNTEAFFGQGTRLTVV.

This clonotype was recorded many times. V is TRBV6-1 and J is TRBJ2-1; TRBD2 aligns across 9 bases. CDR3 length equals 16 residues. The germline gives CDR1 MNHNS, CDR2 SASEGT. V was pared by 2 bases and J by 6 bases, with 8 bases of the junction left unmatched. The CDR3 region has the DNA TGTGCCAGCAGTGAATGGGGCGGGGGGGCCAGCAATGAGCAGTTCTTC. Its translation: CASSEWGGGASNEQFF.

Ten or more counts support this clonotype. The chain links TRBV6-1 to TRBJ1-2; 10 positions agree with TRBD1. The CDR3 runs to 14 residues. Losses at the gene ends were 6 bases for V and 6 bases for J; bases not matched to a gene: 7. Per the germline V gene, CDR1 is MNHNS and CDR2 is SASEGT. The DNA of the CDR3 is TGTGCCAGCAGCCCCCTGACAGGGGGCAATGGCTACACCTTC. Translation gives CASSPLTGGNGYTF.

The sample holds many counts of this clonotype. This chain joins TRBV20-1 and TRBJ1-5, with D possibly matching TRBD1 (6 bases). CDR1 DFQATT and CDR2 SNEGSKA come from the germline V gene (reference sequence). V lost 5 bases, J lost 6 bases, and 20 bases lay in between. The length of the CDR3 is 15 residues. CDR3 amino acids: CSASNRDKGTQPQHF. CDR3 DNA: TGCAGTGCTTCAAACCGGGACAAAGGGACTCAGCCCCAGCATTTT.

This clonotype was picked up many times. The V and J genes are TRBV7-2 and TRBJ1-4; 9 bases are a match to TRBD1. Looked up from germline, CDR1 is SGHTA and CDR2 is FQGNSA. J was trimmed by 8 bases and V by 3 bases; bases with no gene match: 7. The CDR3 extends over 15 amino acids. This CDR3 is CASSLGTGRYEKLFF. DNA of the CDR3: TGTGCCAGCAGCTTGGGGACAGGGCGGTACGAAAAACTGTTTTTT.

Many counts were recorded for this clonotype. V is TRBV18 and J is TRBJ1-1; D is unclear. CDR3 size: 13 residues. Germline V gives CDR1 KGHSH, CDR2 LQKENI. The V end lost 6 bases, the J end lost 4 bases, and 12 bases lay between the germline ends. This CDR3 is CASSPSQTTEAFF. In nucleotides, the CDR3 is TGTGCCAGCTCTCCCTCCCAGACCACTGAAGCTTTCTTT.

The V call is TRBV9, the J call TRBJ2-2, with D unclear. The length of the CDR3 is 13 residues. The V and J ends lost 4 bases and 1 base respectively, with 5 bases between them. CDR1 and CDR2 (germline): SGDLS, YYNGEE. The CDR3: CASSPKNTGELFF. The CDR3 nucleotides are TGTGCCAGCAGCCCGAAGAACACCGGGGAGCTGTTTTTT. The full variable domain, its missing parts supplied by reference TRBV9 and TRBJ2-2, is DSGVTQTPKHLITATGQRVTLRCSPRSGDLSVYWYQQSLDQGLQFLIQYYNGEERAKGNILERFSAQQFPDLHSELNLSSLELGDSALYFCASSPKNTGELFFGEGSRLTVL.

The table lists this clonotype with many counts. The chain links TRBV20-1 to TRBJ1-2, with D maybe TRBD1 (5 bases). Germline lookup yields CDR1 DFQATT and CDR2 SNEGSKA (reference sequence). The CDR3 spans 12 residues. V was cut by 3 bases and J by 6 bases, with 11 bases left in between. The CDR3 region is CSASPLGDGYTF. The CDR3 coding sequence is TGCAGTGCTAGCCCCCTAGGGGATGGCTACACCTTC.

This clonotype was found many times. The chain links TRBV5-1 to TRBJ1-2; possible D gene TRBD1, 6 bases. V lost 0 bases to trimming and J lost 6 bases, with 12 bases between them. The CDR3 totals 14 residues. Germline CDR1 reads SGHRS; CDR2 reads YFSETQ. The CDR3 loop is CASSLGQGLDGYTF. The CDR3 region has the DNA TGCGCCAGCAGCTTGGGGCAGGGGTTAGATGGCTACACCTTC.

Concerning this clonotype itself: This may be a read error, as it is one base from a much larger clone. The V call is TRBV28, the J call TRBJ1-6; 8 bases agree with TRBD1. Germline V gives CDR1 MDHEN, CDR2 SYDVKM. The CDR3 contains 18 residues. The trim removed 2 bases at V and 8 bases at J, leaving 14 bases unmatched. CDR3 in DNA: TGTGCCAGCAGTTTAGGACAGGGCCCGGATGTATGGTATTCACCCCTCCACTTT. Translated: CASSLGQGPDVWYSPLHF. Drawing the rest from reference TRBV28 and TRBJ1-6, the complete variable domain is DVKVTQSSRYLVKRTGEKVFLECVQDMDHENMFWYRQDPGLGLRLIYFSYDVKMKEKGDIPEGYSVSREKKERFSLILESASTNQTSMYLCASSLGQGPDVWYSPLHFGNGTRLTVT.

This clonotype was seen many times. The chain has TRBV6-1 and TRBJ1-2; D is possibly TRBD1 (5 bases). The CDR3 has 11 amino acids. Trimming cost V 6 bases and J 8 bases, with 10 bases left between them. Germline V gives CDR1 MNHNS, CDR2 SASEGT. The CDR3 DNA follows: TGTGCCAGCAGGCGGGACGGAGGCTACACCTTC. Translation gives CASRRDGGYTF.

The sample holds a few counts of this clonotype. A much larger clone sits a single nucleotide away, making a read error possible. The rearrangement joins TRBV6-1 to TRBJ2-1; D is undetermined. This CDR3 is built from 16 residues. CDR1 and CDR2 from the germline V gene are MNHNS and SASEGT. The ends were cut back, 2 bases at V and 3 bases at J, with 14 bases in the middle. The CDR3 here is CASSERAEGYYNEQFF. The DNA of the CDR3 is TGTGCCAGCAGTGAAAGGGCAGAAGGTTACTACAATGAGCAGTTCTTC.

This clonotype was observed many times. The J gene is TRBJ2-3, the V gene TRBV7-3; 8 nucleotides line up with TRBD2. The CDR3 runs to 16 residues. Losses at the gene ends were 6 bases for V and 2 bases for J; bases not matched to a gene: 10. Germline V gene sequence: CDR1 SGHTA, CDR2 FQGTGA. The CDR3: CASSDLSGGATDTQYF. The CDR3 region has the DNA TGTGCCAGCAGTGATTTATCCGGGGGGGCCACAGATACGCAGTATTTT.

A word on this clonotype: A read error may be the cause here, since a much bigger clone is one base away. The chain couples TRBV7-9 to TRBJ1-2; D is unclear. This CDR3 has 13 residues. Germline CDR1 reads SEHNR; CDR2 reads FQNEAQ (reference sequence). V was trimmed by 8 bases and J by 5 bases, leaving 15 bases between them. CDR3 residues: CASGSHATYGYTF. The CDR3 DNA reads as TGTGCCAGCGGCTCCCACGCCACGTATGGCTACACCTTC.

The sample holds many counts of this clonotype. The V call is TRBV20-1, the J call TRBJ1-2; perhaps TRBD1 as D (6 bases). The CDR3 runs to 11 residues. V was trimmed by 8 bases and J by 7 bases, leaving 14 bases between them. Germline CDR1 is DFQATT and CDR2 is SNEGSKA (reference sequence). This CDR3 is CSLGGAGGYTF. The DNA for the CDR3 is TGCAGTCTGGGGGGGGCGGGTGGCTACACCTTC.

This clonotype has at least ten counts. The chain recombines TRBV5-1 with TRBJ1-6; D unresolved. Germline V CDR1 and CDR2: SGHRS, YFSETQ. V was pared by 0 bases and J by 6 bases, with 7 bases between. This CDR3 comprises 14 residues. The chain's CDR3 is CASSLESINSPLHF. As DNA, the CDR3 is TGCGCCAGCAGCTTGGAGTCTATTAATTCACCCCTCCACTTT. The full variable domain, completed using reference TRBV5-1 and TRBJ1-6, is KAGVTQTPRYLIKTRGQQVTLSCSPISGHRSVSWYQQTPGQGLQFLFEYFSETQRNKGNFPGRFSGRQFSNSRSEMNVSTLELGDSALYLCASSLESINSPLHFGNGTRLTVT.

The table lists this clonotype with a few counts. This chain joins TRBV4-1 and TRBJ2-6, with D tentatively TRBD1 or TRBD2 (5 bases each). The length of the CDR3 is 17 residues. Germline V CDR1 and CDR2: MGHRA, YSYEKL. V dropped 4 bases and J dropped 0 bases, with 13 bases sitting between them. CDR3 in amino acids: CASSRDEDRSGANVLTF. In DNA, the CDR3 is TGCGCCAGCAGCCGGGACGAAGACCGCTCTGGGGCCAACGTCCTGACTTTC.

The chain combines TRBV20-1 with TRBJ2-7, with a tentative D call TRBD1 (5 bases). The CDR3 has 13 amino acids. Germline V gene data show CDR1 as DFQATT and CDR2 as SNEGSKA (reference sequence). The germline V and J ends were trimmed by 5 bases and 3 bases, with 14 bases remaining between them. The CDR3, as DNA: TGCAGTGCTCCCCCCAGGGCCGGCTACGAGCAGTACTTC. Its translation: CSAPPRAGYEQYF.

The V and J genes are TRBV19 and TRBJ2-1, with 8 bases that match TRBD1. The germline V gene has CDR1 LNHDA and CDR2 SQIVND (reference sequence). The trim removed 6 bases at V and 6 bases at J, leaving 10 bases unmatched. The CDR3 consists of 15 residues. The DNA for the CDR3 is TGTGCCAGTAGGCAAGACAGGGGAGGAGGCAATGAGCAGTTCTTC. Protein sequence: CASRQDRGGGNEQFF.

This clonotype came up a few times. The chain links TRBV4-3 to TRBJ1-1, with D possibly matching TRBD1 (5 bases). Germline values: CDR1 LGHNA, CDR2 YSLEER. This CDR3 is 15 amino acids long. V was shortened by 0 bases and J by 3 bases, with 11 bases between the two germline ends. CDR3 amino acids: CASSQEGRGDTEAFF. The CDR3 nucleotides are TGCGCCAGCAGCCAAGAGGGACGGGGGGACACTGAAGCTTTCTTT.

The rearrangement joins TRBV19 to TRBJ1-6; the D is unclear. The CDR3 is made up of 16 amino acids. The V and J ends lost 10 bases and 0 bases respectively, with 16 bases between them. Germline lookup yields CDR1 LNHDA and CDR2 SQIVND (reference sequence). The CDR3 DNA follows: TGTGCCACCCTCCCGAGGAGTAGCTCCTATAATTCACCCCTCCACTTT. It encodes CATLPRSSSYNSPLHF.